The next 15 T cell receptor beta chains were all read from a single sample in a study of Ad26.COV2.S vaccination and SARS-CoV-2 variants. TCRdb keeps only in-frame clones here, not all; method: immunoSEQ multiplex PCR. The sample consists of around 170,000 clones, 87% of them appearing once. The input for sequencing was peripheral blood, taken after recovery from COVID-19. The origin of the receptors is a human donor who had recovered from COVID-19.

The chain employs TRBV7-9 and TRBJ2-4; D gene uncertain. The CDR3 extends over 14 amino acids. Per the germline V gene, CDR1 is SEHNR and CDR2 is FQNEAQ (reference sequence). Trimming cost V 0 bases and J 1 base, with 4 bases left between them. Here the CDR3 reads CASSLAGAKNIQYF. In DNA, the CDR3 is TGTGCCAGCAGCTTAGCGGGGGCCAAAAACATTCAGTACTTC.

This clone was detected once. The chain uses TRBV7-9 and TRBJ2-7, with TRBD2 identical over 7 bases. This CDR3 region has 13 residues. Germline CDR1 is SEHNR and CDR2 is FQNEAQ (reference sequence). V gave up 4 bases and J gave up 5 bases; unmatched junction bases: 5. For the CDR3, the DNA is TGTGCCAGCAGCTGGGGGGGTCACCACGAGCAGTACTTC. As protein: CASSWGGHHEQYF. Looking up the rest from reference TRBV7-9 and TRBJ2-7 gives the full variable domain: DTGVSQNPRHKITKRGQNVTFRCDPISEHNRLYWYRQTLGQGPEFLTYFQNEAQLEKSRLLSDRFSAERPKGSFSTLEIQRTEQGDSAMYLCASSWGGHHEQYFGPGTRLTVT.

The chain is built from TRBV7-9 and TRBJ2-1; TRBD2 is a possible D gene (6 bases). V lost 4 bases to trimming and J lost 6 bases, with 13 bases between them. There are 14 residues in the CDR3. CDR1 is SEHNR and CDR2 is FQNEAQ in the germline V gene (reference sequence). The CDR3 is CASSWVGGPNEQFF. The CDR3 region has the DNA TGTGCCAGCAGCTGGGTGGGGGGACCCAATGAGCAGTTCTTC.

The chain carries TRBV30 and TRBJ1-5; possibly TRBD1 for D (6 bases). Germline loops: CDR1 GTSNPN, CDR2 SVGIG (reference sequence). The germline V and J ends were trimmed by 2 bases and 0 bases, with 11 bases remaining between them. CDR3 length equals 15 residues. The chain's CDR3 is CAWSTGQSSNQPQHF. CDR3 DNA: TGTGCCTGGAGTACCGGACAGTCTAGCAATCAGCCCCAGCATTTT.

This chain links TRBV13 with TRBJ2-2, with 9 bases matching TRBD2. V trimming: 4 bases; J trimming: 7 bases; junction bases outside the gene matches: 10. The CDR3 has 16 residues. From germline, CDR1 is PRHDT and CDR2 FYEKMQ (reference sequence). The DNA of the CDR3 is TGTGCCAGCAGCTCGTCCGGGACTAGCCTCGGCGGGGAGCTGTTTTTT. Amino acids: CASSSSGTSLGGELFF.

The chain recombines TRBV6-5 with TRBJ2-5; the D is unclear. Looked up from germline, CDR1 is MNHEY and CDR2 is SVGAGI. This CDR3 is built from 13 residues. Trimming cost V 6 bases and J 3 bases, with 11 bases left between them. The CDR3 region has the DNA TGTGCCAGCAGCCACTCCCCCAAAGAGACCCAGTACTTC. This encodes CASSHSPKETQYF.

The rearrangement uses TRBV9 and TRBJ2-1; D is unclear. Trimming removed 0 bases from V and 1 base from J, with 11 bases in between. CDR3 length equals 16 residues. The germline CDR1 and CDR2 sequences are SGDLS and YYNGEE. The CDR3 region has the DNA TGTGCCAGCAGCGTAGAAGGGCAGCCTTCCTACAATGAGCAGTTCTTC. It yields the protein CASSVEGQPSYNEQFF.

The chain uses TRBV20-1 and TRBJ2-2, with D possibly matching TRBD2 (7 bases). Germline loops: CDR1 DFQATT, CDR2 SNEGSKA (reference sequence). V was shortened by 3 bases and J by 2 bases, with 10 bases between the two germline ends. This CDR3 has 14 amino acids. This CDR3 reads CSASRGGNTGELFF. The DNA of the CDR3 is TGCAGTGCTAGTAGGGGGGGTAACACCGGGGAGCTGTTTTTT.

J is TRBJ2-1 and V is TRBV29-1; 11 nucleotides align to TRBD1. Germline V CDR1 and CDR2: SQVTM, ANQGSEA. This CDR3 spans 14 amino acids. V shed 7 bases, J shed 8 bases, and the junction held 10 bases outside the gene matches. CDR3 sequence (DNA): TGCAGCGGGTCCCCGGGACAGGGGGGATATGAGCAGTTCTTC. Translating it yields CSGSPGQGGYEQFF.

This rearrangement joins TRBV12-3 or TRBV12-4 to TRBJ1-6; unclear D gene. Deletions cut 4 bases from V and 7 bases from J, with 5 bases between. The CDR3 has 12 residues. DNA for the CDR3: TGTGCCAGCAGTTCACAGAATTCACCCCTCCACTTT. Residues: CASSSQNSPLHF.

Only a few counts were recorded for this clone. The V and J genes are TRBV11-3 and TRBJ2-6; D might be TRBD1 (6 bases). Trimming took off 10 bases at V and 2 bases at J, with 21 bases between the two ends. The germline V gene encodes CDR1 SGHNT and CDR2 YENEEA. The CDR3 loop spans 17 amino acids. CDR3 region: CAIIGPTGYPGANVLTF. CDR3 in DNA: TGTGCCATCATAGGCCCAACAGGGTACCCTGGGGCCAACGTCCTGACTTTC.

V gene TRBV19 combines with J gene TRBJ2-5; D not resolved. The CDR3 is 14 amino acids. The germline gives CDR1 LNHDA, CDR2 SQIVND (reference sequence). The germline V and J ends were trimmed by 5 bases and 5 bases, with 15 bases remaining between them. The CDR3 sequence is CASSPLGGAETQYF. In DNA form, the CDR3 reads TGTGCCAGTAGTCCCCTCGGCGGTGCGGAGACCCAGTACTTC.

The chain uses TRBV6-4 and TRBJ1-2, with D perhaps matching TRBD1 (5 bases). CDR1 is MRHNA and CDR2 is SNTAGT in the germline V gene. There are 15 residues in the CDR3. The V and J ends lost 0 bases and 4 bases respectively, with 12 bases between them. CDR3 coding DNA: TGTGCCAGCAGTGACTCACCAGGGAAAACCTATGGCTACACCTTC. It translates to CASSDSPGKTYGYTF.

The CDR3 loop reads CASSDSWGRSYNEQFF. The CDR3 nucleotides are TGTGCCAGCAGTGACTCTTGGGGTCGCTCCTACAATGAGCAGTTCTTC. This sequence joins TRBV6-4 and TRBJ2-1; D is unclear. CDR3 length: 16 residues. V was cut by 0 bases and J by 0 bases, with 9 bases left in between. Germline CDR1 reads MRHNA; CDR2 reads SNTAGT.

The chain recombines TRBV5-1 with TRBJ2-1; TRBD2 matches 11 bases. There are 17 residues in the CDR3. The V gene end was trimmed by 4 bases and the J gene end by 4 bases; junction bases not matched to a gene: 10. CDR1 is SGHRS, CDR2 YFSETQ, per germline. CDR3 residues: CASSASVSGRAYNEQFF. CDR3 sequence (DNA): TGCGCCAGCAGCGCCTCAGTTAGCGGGAGGGCATACAATGAGCAGTTCTTC.